The clone carrying this T cell receptor beta chain was found once. Method: immunoSEQ multiplex PCR; TCRdb's copy keeps in-frame clones and lacks some. The repertoire holds 37,000 or so clones, with about four fifths as singletons. The CDR3 is 19 residues long. The V gene's germline CDR1 is SNHLY and CDR2 FYNNEI. With V trimmed by 6 bases and J by 3 bases, 17 bases remained unmatched. The sample comes from a study of PD-L1 blockade in urothelial cancer. For the study at large: Prior chemotherapy regimens per patient numbered 0 to 3.

The rearrangement uses TRBV2 and TRBJ1-5, with 10 positions matching TRBD1. The sequence derives from a man aged 55 to 70 with urothelial cancer. The sequencing here drew on PBMCs, taken around atezolizumab (anti-PD-L1) treatment. The CDR3 coding sequence is TGTGCCAGCAGAGGGGGCCGGGACAGGGGCGCCGGGGTCAATCAGCCCCAGCATTTT. It yields the protein CASRGGRDRGAGVNQPQHF. Using reference TRBV2 and TRBJ1-5 for the parts outside the CDR3, the full variable domain is EPEVTQTPSHQVTQMGQEVILRCVPISNHLYFYWYRQILGQKVEFLVSFYNNEISEKSEIFDDQFSVERPDGSNFTLKIRSTKLEDSAMYFCASRGGRDRGAGVNQPQHFGDGTRLSIL.